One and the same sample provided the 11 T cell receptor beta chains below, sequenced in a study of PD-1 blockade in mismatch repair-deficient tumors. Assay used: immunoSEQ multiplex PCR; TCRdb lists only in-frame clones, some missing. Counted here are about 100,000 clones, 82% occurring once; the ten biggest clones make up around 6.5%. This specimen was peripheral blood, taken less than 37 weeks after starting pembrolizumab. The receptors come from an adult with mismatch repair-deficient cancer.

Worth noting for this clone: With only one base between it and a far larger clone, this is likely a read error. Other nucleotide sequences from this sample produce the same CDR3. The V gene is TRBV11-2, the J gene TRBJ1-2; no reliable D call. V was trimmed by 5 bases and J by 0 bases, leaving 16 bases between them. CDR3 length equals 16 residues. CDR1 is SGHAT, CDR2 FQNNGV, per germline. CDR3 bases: TGTGCCAGCAGCCAAGATGAAGAATCTCCTAACTATGGCTACACCTTC. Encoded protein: CASSQDEESPNYGYTF.

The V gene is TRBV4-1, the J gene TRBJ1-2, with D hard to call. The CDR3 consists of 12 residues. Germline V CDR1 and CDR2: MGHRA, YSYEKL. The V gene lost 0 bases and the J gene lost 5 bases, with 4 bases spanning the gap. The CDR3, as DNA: TGCGCCAGCAGCCAAGACGGATATGGCTACACCTTC. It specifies CASSQDGYGYTF.

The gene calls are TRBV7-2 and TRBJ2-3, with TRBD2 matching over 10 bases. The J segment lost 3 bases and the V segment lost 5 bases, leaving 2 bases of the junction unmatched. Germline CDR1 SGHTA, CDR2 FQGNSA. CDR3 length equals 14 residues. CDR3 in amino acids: CASSPGLATDTQYF. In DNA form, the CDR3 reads TGTGCCAGCAGCCCGGGACTAGCGACAGATACGCAGTATTTT.

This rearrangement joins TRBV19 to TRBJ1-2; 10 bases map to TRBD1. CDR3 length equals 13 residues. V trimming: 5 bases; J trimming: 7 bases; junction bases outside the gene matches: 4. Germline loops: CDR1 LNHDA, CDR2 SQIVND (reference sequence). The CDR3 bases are TGTGCCAGTAGTGCGACAGGGGGCGGTGGCTACACCTTC. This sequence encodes CASSATGGGGYTF.

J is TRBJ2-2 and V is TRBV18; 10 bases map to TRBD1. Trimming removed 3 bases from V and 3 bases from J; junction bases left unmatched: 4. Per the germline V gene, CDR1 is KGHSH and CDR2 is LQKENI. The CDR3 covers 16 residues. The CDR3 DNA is TGTGCCAGCTCACCGGACAGGGGGATGGACACCGGGGAGCTGTTTTTT. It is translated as CASSPDRGMDTGELFF.

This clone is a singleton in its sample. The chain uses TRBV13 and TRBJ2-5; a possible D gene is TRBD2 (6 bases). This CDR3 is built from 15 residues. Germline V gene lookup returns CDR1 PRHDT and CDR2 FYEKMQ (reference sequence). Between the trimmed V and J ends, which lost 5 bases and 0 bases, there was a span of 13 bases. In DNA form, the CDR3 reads TGTGCCAGCAGCCACCTAGCGAGCTACCAAGAGACCCAGTACTTC. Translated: CASSHLASYQETQYF.

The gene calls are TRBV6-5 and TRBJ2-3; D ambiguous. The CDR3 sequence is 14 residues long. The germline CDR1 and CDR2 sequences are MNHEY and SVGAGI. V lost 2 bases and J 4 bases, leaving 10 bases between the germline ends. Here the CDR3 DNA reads TGTGCCAGCAGTTACGGGGTAGCTTCAGATACGCAGTATTTT. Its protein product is CASSYGVASDTQYF.

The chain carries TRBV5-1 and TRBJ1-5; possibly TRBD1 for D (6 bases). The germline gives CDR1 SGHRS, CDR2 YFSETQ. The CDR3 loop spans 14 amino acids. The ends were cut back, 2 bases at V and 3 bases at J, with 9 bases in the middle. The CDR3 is CASSLTGINQPQHF. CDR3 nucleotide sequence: TGCGCCAGCAGCTTAACAGGGATCAATCAGCCCCAGCATTTT.

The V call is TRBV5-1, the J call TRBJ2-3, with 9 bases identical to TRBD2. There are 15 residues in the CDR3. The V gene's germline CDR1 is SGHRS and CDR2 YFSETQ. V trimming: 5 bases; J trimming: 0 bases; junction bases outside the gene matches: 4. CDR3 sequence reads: CASSSGGTSTDTQYF. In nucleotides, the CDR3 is TGCGCCAGCAGTAGCGGGGGTACTAGCACAGATACGCAGTATTTT.

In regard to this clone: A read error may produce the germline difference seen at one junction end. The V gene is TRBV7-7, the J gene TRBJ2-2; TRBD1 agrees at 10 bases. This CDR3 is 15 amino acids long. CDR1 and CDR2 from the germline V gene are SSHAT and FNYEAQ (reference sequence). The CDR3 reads CASSLKGQGPGELFF. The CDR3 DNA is TGTGCTAGCAGCTTAAAGGGACAGGGGCCCGGGGAGCTGTTTTTT.

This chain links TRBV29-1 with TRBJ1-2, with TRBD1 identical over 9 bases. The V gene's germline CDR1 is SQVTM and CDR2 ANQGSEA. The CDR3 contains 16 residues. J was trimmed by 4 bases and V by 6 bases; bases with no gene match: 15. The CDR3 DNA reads TGCAGCGTATTAACCGGGACAGGGATCCTAGGCTATGGCTACACCTTC. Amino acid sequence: CSVLTGTGILGYGYTF.